The rows below give T cell receptor beta chains drawn from one sample of a study of cytomegalovirus exposure and HLA in healthy donors. Sequencing was performed with immunoSEQ multiplex PCR; in TCRdb, only in-frame clones are kept and a portion is missing. The sample holds 85,000 to 95,000 clones, over 75% seen once. The sequencing input was PBMCs. The receptors were sampled from a young man in good health and CMV-seropositive. Each CDR3 is given with its conserved first and last residue. Each record gives: V gene, D gene, J gene, clone size, CDR3 DNA, CDR3 protein. D genes are given only for firm matches. Not all rows give a size; the values are once, few, many and, for expanded clones, a class.

>TRBV15|TRBD1|TRBJ2-1|once
TGTGCCACCAGCAGGGGACAGGGAATAGGCTCCAATGAGCAGTTCTTC
CATSRGQGIGSNEQFF
>TRBV30|-|TRBJ2-7|-
TGTGCCTGGAGTGTACAACTAACCTACGAGCAGTACTTC
CAWSVQLTYEQYF
>TRBV5-1|-|TRBJ2-3|-
TGCGCCAGCAGCTCGGGACTTTTCACAGATACGCAGTATTTT
CASSSGLFTDTQYF
>TRBV2|-|TRBJ2-1|few
TGTGCCAGCAGTGTGCTAAAGGTAGCGGTTGAGCAGTTCTTC
CASSVLKVAVEQFF
>TRBV5-6|-|TRBJ1-2|-
TGTGCCAGCAGCTGGGGGGGCCGTGGCTACACCTTC
CASSWGGRGYTF
>TRBV2|-|TRBJ1-3|-
TGTGCCAGCTACGAGGGGCGGGGAGGAAACACCATATATTTT
CASYEGRGGNTIYF
>TRBV7-9|TRBD2|TRBJ2-2|-
TGTGCCAGCAGCTTAGGGCCTAGCGGGGGGCCGAACACCGGGGAGCTGTTTTTT
CASSLGPSGGPNTGELFF
>TRBV20-1|TRBD1|TRBJ1-2|-
TGCAGTGCCCCGACAGGGGATGGCTACACCTTC
CSAPTGDGYTF
>TRBV6-5|TRBD1|TRBJ2-5|few
TGTGCCAGCAGCTTAGGACAGGGAGGAGAGACCCAGTACTTC
CASSLGQGGETQYF
>TRBV19|-|TRBJ1-1|-
TGTGCCAGTAGTAGTCAGTGGAACACTGAAGCTTTCTTT
CASSSQWNTEAFF
>TRBV7-2|TRBD2|TRBJ2-7|-
TGTGCCAGCAGCTTCGGGACTAGCGGGTCCTGGCAGTACTTC
CASSFGTSGSWQYF
>TRBV27|-|TRBJ1-2|-
TGTGCCAGCAGTAACCAACCAGGGAACTATGGCTACACCTTC
CASSNQPGNYGYTF
>TRBV19|TRBD2|TRBJ2-5|-
TGTGCCAGTAGTAACTGGACTAGCGAAGAGACCCAGTACTTC
CASSNWTSEETQYF
>TRBV5-1|TRBD1|TRBJ1-4|-
TGCGCCAGCAGCTTGGGGCTTATAGGGACCGGGACAGGGGATGAAAAACTGTTTTTT
CASSLGLIGTGTGDEKLFF
>TRBV25-1|TRBD1|TRBJ2-3|-
TGTGCCAGCAGTGATCCGGGACAGGGACGAGATACGCAGTATTTT
CASSDPGQGRDTQYF
>TRBV4-1|TRBD1|TRBJ2-2|-
TGCGCCAGCAGCCAAGGACAGGGGCCGAACACCGGGGAGCTGTTTTTT
CASSQGQGPNTGELFF
>TRBV7-9|-|TRBJ1-1|-
TGTGCCAGCAGCTTAGAACAGGCCGGTCTGTCTGAAGCTTTCTTT
CASSLEQAGLSEAFF
>TRBV7-2|-|TRBJ1-1|-
TGTGCCAGCAGCTCTGGGACATCGAACACTGAAGCTTTCTTT
CASSSGTSNTEAFF
>TRBV5-4|TRBD2|TRBJ2-2|-
TGTGCCAGCAGCTCGATAGCGGGGACGAACACCGGGGAGCTGTTTTTT
CASSSIAGTNTGELFF
>TRBV5-8|TRBD1|TRBJ1-1|-
TGTGCCAGCAGGCAGTGGAGGGGGCGCAGAGGGAACACTGAAGCTTTCTTT
CASRQWRGRRGNTEAFF
>TRBV7-6|TRBD2|TRBJ2-7|-
TGTGCCAGCAGCATCGGGACTAGCCTGGGGGAGCAGTACTTC
CASSIGTSLGEQYF
>TRBV7-9|TRBD1|TRBJ2-7|once
TGTGCCAGCAGCTCCACGACAGGGGCCCTTCGGAACGAGCAGTACTTC
CASSSTTGALRNEQYF
>TRBV2|TRBD1|TRBJ2-7|-
TGTGCCAGCAGCCAAGGACAGGCCTCCTACGAGCAGTACTTC
CASSQGQASYEQYF
>TRBV6-5|TRBD2|TRBJ2-3|-
TGTGCCAGCAGGAGGACTAGCGGGAGTGGTACGCAGTATTTT
CASRRTSGSGTQYF
>TRBV7-6|-|TRBJ1-3|-
TGTGCCAGCAGCTTAACGGGGGTCTCTGGAAACACCATATATTTT
CASSLTGVSGNTIYF
>TRBV2|-|TRBJ2-2|-
TGTGCCAGCAGAGGCAGGGGTTTCGGGGAGCTGTTTTTT
CASRGRGFGELFF
>TRBV7-9|-|TRBJ2-5|-
TGTGCCAGCAGCTCTCGGGGAGAGGGGGAAGAGACCCAGTACTTC
CASSSRGEGEETQYF
>TRBV28|-|TRBJ1-2|-
TGTGCCAGCAGTCTACGCGCTGAGCTGTATGGCTACACCTTC
CASSLRAELYGYTF
>TRBV5-1|TRBD2|TRBJ2-3|-
TGCGCCAGCAGCTCGGGACTAGCGGGGGGGAGCACAGATACGCAGTATTTT
CASSSGLAGGSTDTQYF
>TRBV18|-|TRBJ1-5|-
TGTGCCAGCTCACCGAGCCGGGGTTGGCCCCAGCATTTT
CASSPSRGWPQHF
>TRBV19|-|TRBJ2-2|-
TGTGCCAGTAGTATAAGGGGTAGGGGTAGTCACACCGGGGAGCTGTTTTTT
CASSIRGRGSHTGELFF
>TRBV30|TRBD1|TRBJ1-3|few
TGTGCCTGGAGAAGGGACAGGGGTTCTGGAAACACCATATATTTT
CAWRRDRGSGNTIYF
>TRBV6-5|-|TRBJ2-3|-
TGTGCCAGCAGTTACTCAGGGCAGGGCCCAGATACGCAGTATTTT
CASSYSGQGPDTQYF
>TRBV5-4|-|TRBJ1-1|-
TGTGCCAGCAGCTTAATCATGAACACTGAAGCTTTCTTT
CASSLIMNTEAFF
>TRBV29-1|TRBD2|TRBJ2-1|-
TGCAGCGCTAAAGCGGGGGGTGAGCAGTTCTTC
CSAKAGGEQFF
>TRBV10-3|-|TRBJ1-1|-
TGTGCCATCTGGGAGGGGAGAGGGAACACTGAAGCTTTCTTT
CAIWEGRGNTEAFF
>TRBV4-1|-|TRBJ2-1|-
TGCGCCAGCAGCCGGGGGGAGGCGGGGACCCTAAATGAGCAGTTCTTC
CASSRGEAGTLNEQFF
>TRBV27|-|TRBJ1-6|-
TGTGCCAGCAGTCCCCTAGGCAGTCCCGTTAATTCACCCCTCCACTTT
CASSPLGSPVNSPLHF
>TRBV5-6|TRBD1|TRBJ2-7|-
TGTGCCAGCAGCTTGTGGCAGGGGGTTTACGAGCAGTACTTC
CASSLWQGVYEQYF
>TRBV5-4|-|TRBJ1-3|once
TGTGCCAGCAGCTTCGGGAAAGGCTCTGGAAACACCATATATTTT
CASSFGKGSGNTIYF
>TRBV19|TRBD1|TRBJ1-2|-
TGTGCCAGTAGTACGACACAGGGGCTTTATGGCTACACCTTC
CASSTTQGLYGYTF
>TRBV5-1|-|TRBJ1-2|once
TGCGCCAGCAGCCCCGGGCTTTCCTCGGGAGGCTACACCTTC
CASSPGLSSGGYTF
>TRBV19|-|TRBJ2-1|-
TGTGCCAGTACCGACGGGGGGCAGCGAAATGAGCAGTTCTTC
CASTDGGQRNEQFF
>TRBV5-6|TRBD1|TRBJ1-1|-
TGTGCCAGCAGCTTGGGACTAAGGGGGCTAAACACTGAAGCTTTCTTT
CASSLGLRGLNTEAFF
>TRBV29-1|TRBD1|TRBJ2-1|-
TGCAGCGTCCTACCCGGGACAGGGGGCAATGAGCAGTTCTTC
CSVLPGTGGNEQFF
>TRBV5-1|TRBD2|TRBJ2-1|few
TGCGCCAGCAGCCCTTCGGGGGGGGACCCCTACAATGAGCAGTTCTTC
CASSPSGGDPYNEQFF
>TRBV5-6|TRBD1|TRBJ2-7|-
TGTGCCAGCAGCATTTATGGACAGGGTCGTTACGAGCAGTACTTC
CASSIYGQGRYEQYF
>TRBV6-1|-|TRBJ1-2|-
TGTGCCAGCAGTGATCCATTCCAGCAGGGCTACTACACCTTC
CASSDPFQQGYYTF
>TRBV6-1|-|TRBJ1-2|few
TGTGCCAGCAGTGAATATCCTAACTATGGCTACACCTTC
CASSEYPNYGYTF
>TRBV5-6|-|TRBJ2-1|-
TGTGCCAGCAGCTCAGGGTACAATGAGCAGTTCTTC
CASSSGYNEQFF
>TRBV7-9|-|TRBJ2-3|many
TGTGCCAGCAGCTTCTGGGGCGAGTCCACAGATACGCAGTATTTT
CASSFWGESTDTQYF
>TRBV6-1|-|TRBJ1-5|-
TGTGCCAGCAGTGAAAGAGTTCGGCAGCCCCAGCATTTT
CASSERVRQPQHF
>TRBV7-2|-|TRBJ1-2|-
TGTGCCAGCAGCTTAAACAGCCATAACTATGGCTACACCTTC
CASSLNSHNYGYTF
>TRBV6-1|-|TRBJ1-1|-
TGTGCCACCACTTTCAACACTGAAGCTTTCTTT
CATTFNTEAFF
>TRBV9|TRBD2|TRBJ2-1|-
TGTGCCAGCAGCGTAGCGGGGGGACTAGCGGGAAACGATGAGCAGTTCTTC
CASSVAGGLAGNDEQFF